Below, one T cell receptor beta chain is given with its context. Its antigen is still unknown. Repertoires were generated with immunoSEQ multiplex PCR, while TCRdb's copy carries only in-frame clones and drops some. The sample shows 80,000 or so clones, approximately 83% of them seen only once. The source of the sample is a study of T cell responses to AZD1222 COVID-19 vaccine. Combined were second doses at about 4 or about 12 weeks. Study-level points and caveats: Across the whole spike, CD4 TCRs peaked at regions 160-218 and 743-854. Donors were chiefly white British, with a greater number of females, and clonal diversity was perhaps underestimated. Only after the peak T cell response were repertoires sampled.

The V and J ends lost 0 bases and 6 bases respectively, with 4 bases between them. This CDR3 is 11 amino acids long. Germline-derived CDR1 and CDR2 are SGHDT and YYEEEE. The receptor's source is an adult who received the AZD1222 COVID-19 vaccine. V is TRBV5-6 and J is TRBJ2-7, with no clear D. Specimen: peripheral blood, collected 28 days after the second AZD1222 dose. The CDR3 protein is CASSLAGEQYF. The CDR3 nucleotides are TGTGCCAGCAGCTTGGCAGGCGAGCAGTACTTC.